The present T cell receptor (beta chain) was sequenced within a study of cytomegalovirus exposure and HLA in healthy donors. Across the study: About 85 million unique TCRs from HLA-typed donors were held in an early release of data. Study conclusions and caveats: In the analysis, some V segments, TRBV6-2 and TRBV6-3 included, were excluded as indistinguishable. Reported results showed that the classifier diagnosed cytomegalovirus status with high specificity and sensitivity. Sequences of the TCR beta chain were said to predict the HLA-A and HLA-B alleles of most subjects accurately.

Vbeta (60) and Jbeta (13) primers were used in the PCR. Profiling relied on immunoSEQ multiplex PCR, and the TCRdb table lists in-frame clones only, not all of them. The sample lists under 120,000 clones; about 59% were seen once. As regards this clone: Its antigen is unidentified.

The germline gives CDR1 MGHDK, CDR2 SYGVNS. V lost 2 bases and J lost 4, with 10 bases in between. This CDR3 is built from 14 residues. Material for sequencing was PBMCs. This TCR derives from a man younger than 45 in good health and CMV-seropositive. V gene TRBV25-1 combines with J gene TRBJ2-3; D might be TRBD1 (6 bases). The CDR3 sequence: CASSEGGRADTQYF. CDR3 DNA sequence: TGTGCCAGCAGTGAAGGGGGCCGGGCAGATACGCAGTATTTT. The variable domain in full, completed from reference TRBV25-1 and TRBJ2-3, reads EADIYQTPRYLVIGTGKKITLECSQTMGHDKMYWYQQDPGMELHLIHYSYGVNSTEKGDLSSESTVSRIRTEHFPLTLESARPSHTSQYLCASSEGGRADTQYFGPGTRLTVL.